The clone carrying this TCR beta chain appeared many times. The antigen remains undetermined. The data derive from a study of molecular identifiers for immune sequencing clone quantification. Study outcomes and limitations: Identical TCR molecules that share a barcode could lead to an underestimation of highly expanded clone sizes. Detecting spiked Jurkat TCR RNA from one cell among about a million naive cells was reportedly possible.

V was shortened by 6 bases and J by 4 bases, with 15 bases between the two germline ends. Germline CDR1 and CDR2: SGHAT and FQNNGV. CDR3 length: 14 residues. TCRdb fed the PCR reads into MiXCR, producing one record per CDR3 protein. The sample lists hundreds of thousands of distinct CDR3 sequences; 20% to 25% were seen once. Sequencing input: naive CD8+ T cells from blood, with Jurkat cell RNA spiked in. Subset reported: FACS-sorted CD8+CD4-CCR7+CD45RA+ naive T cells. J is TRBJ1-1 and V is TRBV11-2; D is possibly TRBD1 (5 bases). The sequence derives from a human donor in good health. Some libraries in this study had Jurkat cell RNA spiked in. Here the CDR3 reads CASREWGFATEAFF. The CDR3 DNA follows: TGTGCCAGCAGAGAGTGGGGGTTTGCCACTGAAGCTTTCTTT.